These 7 T cell receptor beta chains were sequenced from one sample in a study of early stage breast cancer tumors. Some clones are missing from TCRdb's copy, which holds only in-frame ones; the method was immunoSEQ multiplex PCR. The sample carries over 25,000 clones, roughly 50% recorded once. The sequencing input was breast tumor tissue. The source is a person aged 45 to 59 with breast cancer.

V is TRBV21-1 and J is TRBJ1-4; the table's D gene call, TRBD1, was not cross checked with the DNA. TRBV21-1 is shown as a pseudogene. This CDR3 spans 18 amino acids. In DNA form, the CDR3 reads TGTGCCAGCAGCAAAGGCTATGGAGGGGGCATGGCTAATGAAAAACTGTTTTTT. Translated: CASSKGYGGGMANEKLFF.

The V call is TRBV10-3, the J call TRBJ2-1, with TRBD1 identical over 9 bases. CDR1 and CDR2 (germline): ENHRY, SYGVKD. Trimming took 9 bases from V and 7 from J; bases not matched to a gene: 7. This CDR3 is 13 amino acids long. CDR3 DNA: TGTGCCATGCGTGGACAGGGGATTAATGAGCAGTTCTTC. Residues: CAMRGQGINEQFF.

V gene TRBV18 combines with J gene TRBJ1-3, with D unresolved. The CDR3 sequence is 16 residues long. CDR1 and CDR2 from the germline V gene are KGHSH and LQKENI. The V end lost 3 bases, the J end lost 1 base, and 13 bases lay between the germline ends. CDR3 DNA: TGTGCCAGCTCACCTGATCTTTGGGGATCTGGAAACACCATATATTTT. This codes for CASSPDLWGSGNTIYF.

V is TRBV2 and J is TRBJ2-6; 8 nucleotides match TRBD1. V lost 4 bases and J lost 3; bases outside the gene matches: 5. The CDR3 length is 16 residues. CDR1 is SNHLY, CDR2 FYNNEI, per germline. CDR3 in DNA: TGTGCCAGCAGTGTTGGACAGGGTTTTGGGGCCAACGTCCTGACTTTC. Amino acids: CASSVGQGFGANVLTF.

V gene TRBV5-1 combines with J gene TRBJ2-2, with no clear D. Trimming pared 0 bases from V and 2 bases from J, leaving 11 bases between. Per the germline V gene, CDR1 is SGHRS and CDR2 is YFSETQ. This CDR3 contains 16 residues. CDR3 region: CASSLASRLNTGELFF. In nucleotides, the CDR3 is TGCGCCAGCAGCTTGGCCAGTCGGCTAAACACCGGGGAGCTGTTTTTT.

The CDR3 coding sequence is TGTGCCAGCAGTCAGATGGGACTAGCGGGCCCAGATACGCAGTATTTT. It specifies CASSQMGLAGPDTQYF. The J gene is TRBJ2-3, the V gene TRBV28; 12 bases match TRBD2. Germline V lookup: CDR1 MDHEN, CDR2 SYDVKM. The V and J ends lost 5 bases and 4 bases, in that order; junction bases with no gene match: 7. This CDR3 region has 16 residues.

This clone has only a few counts. V and J are TRBV5-4 and TRBJ2-5; 7 nucleotides agree with TRBD1. V gave up 3 bases and J gave up 1 base; unmatched junction bases: 12. Looked up from germline, CDR1 is SGHNT and CDR2 is YYREEE (reference sequence). The CDR3 is 17 residues long. The CDR3 DNA is TGTGCCAGCAGCTGGGGCCGAGGGGGCTCCCTCCAAGAGACCCAGTACTTC. This gives the protein CASSWGRGGSLQETQYF.